These 23 T cell receptor beta chains were sequenced from one sample in a study of PD-1 blockade in classical Hodgkin lymphoma. TCRdb's table, derived via immunoSEQ multiplex PCR, lists solely in-frame clones and lacks some. This table holds 99,000 or so clones, more than 70% found once. Time point in this sample: cycle 4 day 1 (C4D1), after more than five weeks of nivolumab. Each patient relapsed following autologous stem cell transplantation, and prior brentuximab vedotin exposure differed. Sequencing was performed on peripheral blood mononuclear cells (PBMCs), taken before the fourth cycle of nivolumab. Every receptor here comes from a human donor with classical Hodgkin lymphoma.

The chain uses TRBV28 and TRBJ1-2; D may be TRBD1 (5 bases). Looked up from germline, CDR1 is MDHEN and CDR2 is SYDVKM. The CDR3 spans 16 residues. The V end was cut by 3 bases, the J end by 1 base, with 15 bases between. CDR3 in amino acids: CASSFLGTGGNYGYTF. CDR3 DNA: TGTGCCAGCAGTTTCTTGGGGACGGGGGGTAACTATGGCTACACCTTC.

V and J are TRBV2 and TRBJ2-7; no definite D call. Trimming cost V 5 bases and J 2 bases, with 22 bases left between them. CDR3 length: 17 residues. Germline CDR1 is SNHLY and CDR2 is FYNNEI. In DNA, the CDR3 is TGTGCCAGCAGTCCCTCCTTCGGCTGGCTCTTAACCTACGAGCAGTACTTC. This encodes CASSPSFGWLLTYEQYF.

This chain links TRBV5-6 with TRBJ2-5; 9 bases align to TRBD1. The V gene's germline CDR1 is SGHDT and CDR2 YYEEEE. The CDR3 spans 15 residues. With 0 bases clipped from V and 5 bases from J, the junction kept 5 bases outside the gene matches. CDR3 amino acids: CASSLEGQGTETQYF. CDR3 DNA sequence: TGTGCCAGCAGCTTGGAAGGACAGGGGACGGAGACCCAGTACTTC.

The chain combines TRBV7-9 with TRBJ2-3; no clear D gene. Trimming shortened V by 1 base and J by 6 bases, and 11 bases separated the two germline ends. CDR3 length equals 14 residues. Germline V gives CDR1 SEHNR, CDR2 FQNEAQ (reference sequence). CDR3 sequence: CASSLGRISDTQYF. CDR3 DNA: TGTGCCAGCAGCTTAGGCAGGATTTCGGATACGCAGTATTTT.

This rearrangement joins TRBV11-3 to TRBJ2-1, with 9 bases identical to TRBD2. Losses at the gene ends were 5 bases for V and 8 bases for J; bases not matched to a gene: 16. Germline CDR1 is SGHNT and CDR2 is YENEEA. This CDR3 spans 17 amino acids. CDR3 coding DNA: TGTGCCAGCAGCGCTCCTGCGGGACTAGCAATGGTCCATGAGCAGTTCTTC. Its protein product is CASSAPAGLAMVHEQFF.

The J gene is TRBJ1-1, the V gene TRBV6-5, with 11 bases fitting TRBD1. The length of the CDR3 is 14 residues. Germline CDR1 reads MNHEY; CDR2 reads SVGAGI. The V and J ends lost 6 bases and 4 bases, in that order; junction bases with no gene match: 4. The CDR3 spells CASRTGTGGTEAFF. The CDR3 coding sequence is TGTGCCAGCAGAACGGGGACAGGGGGCACTGAAGCTTTCTTT.

This rearrangement joins TRBV18 to TRBJ1-1; no definite D call. V lost 5 bases, J lost 1 base, and 8 bases lay in between. This CDR3 comprises 13 residues. The germline CDR1 and CDR2 sequences are KGHSH and LQKENI. The DNA for the CDR3 is TGTGCCAGCTCATTTTCGAAGAACACTGAAGCTTTCTTT. Protein sequence: CASSFSKNTEAFF.

V and J are TRBV7-2 and TRBJ2-1, with 12 positions matching TRBD2. In germline, CDR1 is SGHTA, CDR2 FQGNSA. The CDR3 has 16 residues. The ends lost 5 bases at V and 10 bases at J; junction bases unmatched: 12. The CDR3 sequence is CASSRGLAGKQREQFF. In DNA, the CDR3 is TGTGCCAGCAGCAGAGGACTAGCGGGAAAACAAAGAGAGCAGTTCTTC. Full variable domain (missing parts from reference TRBV7-2 and TRBJ2-1): GAGVSQSPSNKVTEKGKDVELRCDPISGHTALYWYRQSLGQGLEFLIYFQGNSAPDKSGLPSDRFSAERTGGSVSTLTIQRTQQEDSAVYLCASSRGLAGKQREQFFGPGTRLTVL.

The genes are TRBV6-6 and TRBJ2-7; 12 nucleotides align to TRBD2. The V segment lost 2 bases and the J segment 5 bases; nucleotides outside the gene matches: 7. This CDR3 is 16 amino acids long. In germline, CDR1 is MNHNY, CDR2 SVGAGI (reference sequence). CDR3 nucleotides: TGTGCCAGCAGTTACACCCGACTAGCGGGAGCCCACGAGCAGTACTTC. Residues: CASSYTRLAGAHEQYF.

This clone was counted a single time. The CDR3 spells CASSGTSGPYEQYF. The CDR3 nucleotides are TGCGCCAGCAGCGGGACTAGCGGGCCCTACGAGCAGTACTTC. The chain recombines TRBV5-1 with TRBJ2-7, with 12 bases lining up with TRBD2. This CDR3 spans 14 amino acids. Germline CDR1 and CDR2: SGHRS and YFSETQ. The J segment lost 2 bases and the V segment lost 4 bases, leaving 1 base of the junction unmatched.

The chain couples TRBV6-5 to TRBJ2-2; D is uncertain. The CDR3 length is 13 residues. Germline V gives CDR1 MNHEY, CDR2 SVGAGI. Trimming shortened V by 2 bases and J by 2 bases, and 3 bases separated the two germline ends. As DNA, the CDR3 is TGTGCCAGCAGTTACCTTAACACCGGGGAGCTGTTTTTT. Translated, it gives CASSYLNTGELFF.

The genes are TRBV27 and TRBJ2-7, with a weak D call TRBD2 (5 bases). Trimming shortened V by 5 bases and J by 5 bases, and 19 bases separated the two germline ends. CDR1 is MNHEY and CDR2 is SMNVEV in the germline V gene (reference sequence). The CDR3 loop spans 15 amino acids. CDR3 nucleotides: TGTGCCAGCAGTCCGTGGACTGCCGGCGGCGACGAGCAGTACTTC. Residues: CASSPWTAGGDEQYF.

This chain joins TRBV7-9 and TRBJ1-1; a possible D gene is TRBD1 (5 bases). V lost 3 bases, J lost 1 base, and 6 bases lay in between. CDR3 size: 13 residues. Germline V gene sequence: CDR1 SEHNR, CDR2 FQNEAQ (reference sequence). The CDR3 region has the DNA TGTGCCAGCAGCTTGGACACGAACACTGAAGCTTTCTTT. Residues: CASSLDTNTEAFF.

The chain joins TRBV10-2 to TRBJ1-1; 7 bases fit TRBD1. Germline CDR1 is WSHSY and CDR2 is SAAADI. CDR3 length equals 14 residues. J gave up 4 bases and V 5 bases, and 7 bases lay outside the gene matches. DNA for the CDR3: TGCGCCAGCAGTCCAGGGGGGGTGATCACTGAAGCTTTCTTT. Translated: CASSPGGVITEAFF.

The V and J genes are TRBV5-4 and TRBJ1-2, with D maybe TRBD1 (5 bases). The CDR3 totals 15 residues. The germline V gene has CDR1 SGHNT and CDR2 YYREEE (reference sequence). V shed 4 bases and J shed 3 bases, with 16 bases lying between them. The CDR3 region has the DNA TGTGCCAGCAGCACCCGGACGGGGGGGGACTATGGCTACACCTTC. Translated, it gives CASSTRTGGDYGYTF. The whole variable domain, filled in from reference TRBV5-4 and TRBJ1-2, reads ETGVTQSPTHLIKTRGQQVTLRCSSQSGHNTVSWYQQALGQGPQFIFQYYREEENGRGNFPPRFSGLQFPNYSSELNVNALELDDSALYLCASSTRTGGDYGYTFGSGTRLTVV.

This clone was observed a handful of times. The chain recombines TRBV2 with TRBJ1-5, with D hard to call. The V end was cut by 6 bases, the J end by 3 bases, with 6 bases between. The CDR3 runs 12 residues. Germline V lookup: CDR1 SNHLY, CDR2 FYNNEI. CDR3 sequence (DNA): TGTGCCAGCAGGCAGGCCAATCAGCCCCAGCATTTT. This sequence encodes CASRQANQPQHF.

The genes are TRBV4-1 and TRBJ2-3; no clear D gene. This CDR3 has 14 residues. Germline CDR1 MGHRA, CDR2 YSYEKL. V shed 5 bases and J shed 4 bases, with 13 bases lying between them. The CDR3 loop reads CASSLLAGPDTQYF. CDR3 coding DNA: TGCGCCAGCAGCTTACTCGCCGGGCCAGATACGCAGTATTTT.

This chain joins TRBV18 and TRBJ1-2; 7 nucleotides agree with TRBD1. The CDR3 contains 16 residues. J was trimmed by 1 base and V by 3 bases; bases with no gene match: 8. The germline CDR1 and CDR2 sequences are KGHSH and LQKENI. The DNA for the CDR3 is TGTGCCAGCTCACCTCTACAGGGGTCGGATAACTATGGCTACACCTTC. Amino acids: CASSPLQGSDNYGYTF.

This clone was found once. The rearrangement uses TRBV2 and TRBJ2-7; 10 bases are shared with TRBD2. With 4 bases clipped from V and 3 bases from J, the junction kept 9 bases outside the gene matches. The germline V gene encodes CDR1 SNHLY and CDR2 FYNNEI. The CDR3 contains 16 residues. The CDR3 here is CASSASGRPSNYEQYF. DNA for the CDR3: TGTGCCAGCAGTGCTAGCGGGAGACCATCCAACTACGAGCAGTACTTC.

The chain employs TRBV27 and TRBJ2-7, with D unclear. The CDR3 loop spans 14 amino acids. CDR1 and CDR2 from the germline V gene are MNHEY and SMNVEV (reference sequence). V was shortened by 2 bases and J by 1 base, with 9 bases between the two germline ends. The CDR3 DNA reads as TGTGCCAGCAGTTTAAATTACCTTTCCTACGAGCAGTACTTC. As protein: CASSLNYLSYEQYF.

The rearrangement links TRBV6-1 to TRBJ2-3; D is perhaps TRBD1 (6 bases). CDR1 is MNHNS, CDR2 SASEGT, per germline. This CDR3 is built from 14 residues. Trimming took off 7 bases at V and 2 bases at J, with 13 bases between the two ends. The CDR3 here is CASTKTGSTDTQYF. The CDR3 coding sequence is TGTGCCAGCACGAAGACAGGTTCCACAGATACGCAGTATTTT.

The V gene is TRBV6-1, the J gene TRBJ2-3; D is perhaps TRBD2 (7 bases). CDR1 is MNHNS and CDR2 is SASEGT in the germline V gene. V was shortened by 1 base and J by 5 bases, with 16 bases between the two germline ends. The CDR3 spans 16 residues. CDR3 residues: CASSEVGGGGGDTQYF. The CDR3 DNA sequence: TGTGCCAGCAGTGAAGTCGGCGGAGGGGGGGGAGATACGCAGTATTTT.

The genes are TRBV28 and TRBJ1-2; D may be TRBD1 (5 bases). The germline CDR1 and CDR2 sequences are MDHEN and SYDVKM. This CDR3 comprises 13 residues. The V end was cut by 4 bases, the J end by 5 bases, with 11 bases between. CDR3 bases: TGTGCCAGCAGTTCTCGGGAGGGGTATGGCTACACCTTC. Encoded protein: CASSSREGYGYTF.